The next 22 T cell receptor beta chains were all read from a single sample in a study of T cell responses to AZD1222 COVID-19 vaccine. The repertoire was sequenced with immunoSEQ multiplex PCR; TCRdb's copy has only in-frame clones and lacks some. The sample includes some 130,000 clones, 90% of them seen just once. The source was peripheral blood, collected on day 0 of AZD1222 vaccination. These receptors all stem from an adult in good health.

About this clone itself: One end of the junction does not line up with germline, which may come from a read error. The V gene is TRBV7-7, the J gene TRBJ2-5; 7 bases are a match to TRBD2. The CDR3 sequence is 15 residues long. The germline V gene has CDR1 SSHAT and CDR2 FNYEAQ (reference sequence). This chain's CDR3 is CASSLWGGDQETQYF. The CDR3, as DNA: TGTGCTAGCAGCTTATGGGGGGGTGATCAAGAGACCCAGTACTTC. The full variable domain, its missing parts supplied by reference TRBV7-7 and TRBJ2-5, is GAGVSQSPRYKVTKRGQDVTLRCDPISSHATLYWYQQALGQGPEFLTYFNYEAQPDKSGLPSDRFSAERPEGSISTLTIQRTEQRDSAMYRCASSLWGGDQETQYFGPGTRLLVL.

In this sample, this clone turned up a few times. The rearrangement joins TRBV10-2 to TRBJ2-7; no clear D gene. Germline V gives CDR1 WSHSY, CDR2 SAAADI. Trimming removed 3 bases from V and 4 bases from J, with 7 bases in between. This CDR3 has 12 amino acids. This chain's CDR3 is CASSDFPYEQYF. CDR3 DNA: TGCGCCAGCAGTGATTTCCCATACGAGCAGTACTTC.

The rearrangement links TRBV5-1 to TRBJ1-2, with TRBD1 matching over 9 bases. Per the germline V gene, CDR1 is SGHRS and CDR2 is YFSETQ. V was pared by 7 bases and J by 4 bases, with 11 bases of the junction left unmatched. The CDR3 covers 15 residues. The CDR3 loop is CASRYSGTGTYGYTF. For the CDR3, the DNA is TGCGCCAGCCGCTACTCCGGGACAGGGACCTATGGCTACACCTTC.

The chain employs TRBV5-1 and TRBJ2-2, with a tentative D call TRBD2 (5 bases). The V end lost 2 bases, the J end lost 4 bases, and 15 bases lay between the germline ends. This CDR3 is 16 amino acids long. From germline, CDR1 is SGHRS and CDR2 YFSETQ. CDR3 DNA: TGCGCCAGCAGCTTACTAGGAATTCTAGCCACCGGGGAGCTGTTTTTT. Translating gives CASSLLGILATGELFF.

This clone has more than one count but fewer than ten. The J gene is TRBJ1-1, the V gene TRBV9, with D unclear. The ends were cut back, 1 base at V and 2 bases at J, with 9 bases in the middle. The CDR3 is made up of 14 amino acids. CDR1 and CDR2 (germline): SGDLS, YYNGEE. The CDR3 loop is CASSVTLSNTEAFF. DNA of the CDR3: TGTGCCAGCAGCGTAACGCTGAGTAACACTGAAGCTTTCTTT.

This clone was seen once. V and J are TRBV5-8 and TRBJ2-3, with 14 bases identical to TRBD2. This CDR3 spans 18 amino acids. Germline V gene sequence: CDR1 SGHTS, CDR2 YDEGEE. V lost 0 bases and J lost 1; bases outside the gene matches: 4. Here the CDR3 reads CASSLGGLAGARTDTQYF. The CDR3 DNA reads as TGTGCCAGCAGCTTGGGGGGACTAGCGGGGGCCCGCACAGATACGCAGTATTTT.

The chain joins TRBV7-2 to TRBJ2-5; TRBD2 aligns across 16 bases. The CDR3 is 16 residues long. After removal of 4 bases from V and 2 bases from J, the junction contained 1 base not matched to a gene. Germline V gene data show CDR1 as SGHTA and CDR2 as FQGNSA. Here the CDR3 DNA reads TGTGCCAGCAGCTCGGGACTAGCGGGGGGGCAAGAGACCCAGTACTTC. As protein: CASSSGLAGGQETQYF.

V gene TRBV19 combines with J gene TRBJ1-1; 7 positions agree with TRBD1. Germline V gene data show CDR1 as LNHDA and CDR2 as SQIVND (reference sequence). This CDR3 is 15 amino acids long. Unmatched junction bases numbered 7, after V lost 6 bases and J lost 0 bases. The CDR3 sequence is CASSPGRGLNTEAFF. DNA for the CDR3: TGTGCCAGTAGCCCCGGGAGGGGGCTGAACACTGAAGCTTTCTTT. Complete variable domain (other parts from reference TRBV19 and TRBJ1-1): DGGITQSPKYLFRKEGQNVTLSCEQNLNHDAMYWYRQDPGQGLRLIYYSQIVNDFQKGDIAEGYSVSREKKESFPLTVTSAQKNPTAFYLCASSPGRGLNTEAFFGQGTRLTVV.

The chain uses TRBV6-5 and TRBJ1-1, with 8 bases fitting TRBD1. Germline V gene sequence: CDR1 MNHEY, CDR2 SVGAGI. The CDR3 consists of 13 residues. V lost 2 bases to trimming and J lost 13 bases; unmatched junction nucleotides: 9. The CDR3: CASSYRQGRGFFF. In DNA, the CDR3 is TGTGCCAGCAGTTACCGACAGGGGCGGGGGTTTTTCTTT.

The sample holds one count of this clone. The chain has TRBV5-8 and TRBJ2-3; no definite D call. This CDR3 is built from 15 residues. The V gene's germline CDR1 is SGHTS and CDR2 YDEGEE. V lost 4 bases, J lost 0 bases, and 12 bases lay in between. The CDR3 here is CASSDRSPSTDTQYF. The CDR3 DNA follows: TGTGCCAGCAGCGATCGCAGTCCTAGCACAGATACGCAGTATTTT. Filled out from reference TRBV5-8 and TRBJ2-3, the complete variable domain reads EAGVTQSPTHLIKTRGQQATLRCSPISGHTSVYWYQQALGLGLQFLLWYDEGEERNRGNFPPRFSGRQFPNYSSELNVNALELEDSALYLCASSDRSPSTDTQYFGPGTRLTVL.

The rearrangement links TRBV10-1 to TRBJ1-2; D is uncertain. Trimming removed 7 bases from V and 8 bases from J, with 17 bases in between. The CDR3 is made up of 13 amino acids. CDR1 is WNHNN and CDR2 is SYGVQD in the germline V gene (reference sequence). CDR3 region: CASKVGLKTGYTF. The CDR3 DNA follows: TGCGCCAGCAAAGTAGGGCTGAAGACCGGCTACACCTTC.

The J gene is TRBJ1-4, the V gene TRBV9; 7 nucleotides line up with TRBD1. Germline V gene lookup returns CDR1 SGDLS and CDR2 YYNGEE. Trimming at V came to 3 bases and at J to 3 bases, leaving 5 bases not matched to a gene. The CDR3 runs to 15 residues. The CDR3 sequence is CASSGAGTANEKLFF. In DNA form, the CDR3 reads TGTGCCAGCAGCGGGGCCGGGACAGCTAATGAAAAACTGTTTTTT.

The V call is TRBV4-3, the J call TRBJ1-5; D may be TRBD1 (6 bases). Trimming removed 0 bases at V and 2 bases at J, with 14 bases between. The CDR3 spans 17 residues. CDR1 and CDR2 (germline): LGHNA, YSLEER. The CDR3 nucleotides are TGCGCCAGCAGCCAAGATAGAGGGGGGACGGGCAATCAGCCCCAGCATTTT. As protein: CASSQDRGGTGNQPQHF.

The chain combines TRBV5-1 with TRBJ2-5, with D perhaps matching TRBD2 (6 bases). In germline, CDR1 is SGHRS, CDR2 YFSETQ. The CDR3 runs 13 residues. The V end lost 5 bases, the J end lost 5 bases, and 13 bases lay between the germline ends. CDR3 in DNA: TGCGCCAGCAGGCGGGAATTTTTGGAGACCCAGTACTTC. Amino acids: CASRREFLETQYF.

V and J are TRBV4-3 and TRBJ2-7; D remains unclear. The CDR3 totals 13 residues. V was shortened by 10 bases and J by 6 bases, with 19 bases between the two germline ends. From germline, CDR1 is LGHNA and CDR2 YSLEER. The chain's CDR3 is CATFVTGWLEQYF. As DNA, the CDR3 is TGCGCCACCTTCGTCACCGGTTGGCTCGAGCAGTACTTC.

The chain couples TRBV19 to TRBJ1-6; 7 bases agree with TRBD1. This CDR3 spans 12 amino acids. Germline CDR1 LNHDA, CDR2 SQIVND (reference sequence). V shed 5 bases and J 10 bases; nucleotides not matched to a gene: 2. This chain's CDR3 is CASSGDSSPLHF. CDR3 DNA: TGTGCCAGTAGTGGGGACAGCTCACCCCTCCACTTT.

The chain joins TRBV5-1 to TRBJ2-7; no clear D gene. V gave up 4 bases and J gave up 7 bases, with 21 bases separating them. Germline assignment: CDR1 SGHRS and CDR2 YFSETQ. CDR3 length equals 15 residues. In DNA form, the CDR3 reads TGCGCCAGCAGCCCCCTTCCGGGTTCGTTTGGGGAGCAGTACTTC. Translating it yields CASSPLPGSFGEQYF.

The chain uses TRBV28 and TRBJ1-2, with D tentatively TRBD1 (6 bases). From germline, CDR1 is MDHEN and CDR2 SYDVKM. Trimming removed 5 bases at V and 4 bases at J, with 14 bases between. The CDR3 runs 14 residues. CDR3 bases: TGTGCCAGCAGTGTCCGGACAGCTCTCTATGGCTACACCTTC. As protein: CASSVRTALYGYTF.

The rearrangement uses TRBV19 and TRBJ2-1, with 13 bases identical to TRBD2. CDR3 length: 18 residues. V dropped 4 bases and J dropped 7; count of bases not matched to a gene: 13. CDR1 and CDR2 (germline): LNHDA, SQIVND (reference sequence). The CDR3 sequence: CASSTRGTSGVGSNEQFF. In DNA form, the CDR3 reads TGTGCCAGTAGTACACGTGGGACTAGCGGGGTTGGTAGTAATGAGCAGTTCTTC.

This clone occurred once. The gene calls are TRBV6-5 and TRBJ2-1; D remains unclear. Deletions cut 0 bases from V and 8 bases from J, with 8 bases between. The germline V gene encodes CDR1 MNHEY and CDR2 SVGAGI. This CDR3 is 13 amino acids long. In nucleotides, the CDR3 is TGTGCCAGCAGTTACTCGACCGGGTATGAGCAGTTCTTC. It encodes CASSYSTGYEQFF.

The chain combines TRBV9 with TRBJ1-2; perhaps TRBD1 as D (6 bases). CDR1 is SGDLS, CDR2 YYNGEE, per germline. V was pared by 0 bases and J by 1 base, with 10 bases between. This CDR3 is 15 amino acids long. CDR3 amino acids: CASSVGDTLNYGYTF. DNA of the CDR3: TGTGCCAGCAGCGTAGGGGACACCCTTAACTATGGCTACACCTTC.

This clone has only a few counts. The same CDR3 arises from other DNA sequences in this sample as well. The V and J genes are TRBV12-3 or TRBV12-4 and TRBJ1-2; D is uncertain. Trimming removed 1 base from V and 4 bases from J, with 4 bases in between. This CDR3 has 12 amino acids. This CDR3 reads CASSLEGYGYTF. DNA of the CDR3: TGTGCCAGCAGTTTAGAGGGCTATGGCTACACCTTC.